Listed below are T cell receptor beta chains from one sample, sequenced in a study of HIV-infected patients and healthy controls. One entry per CDR3 protein, called by TCRdb with MiXCR from the 5' RACE reads. The table lists 5,500 to 7,000 distinct CDR3 sequences, roughly 23% of them singletons. The sample was blood, taken before antiretroviral therapy. These TCRs come from an adult with HIV infection. The CDR3 runs from the conserved cysteine through the conserved F or W. A D gene is named only where the DNA matches it firmly. Size tells how often a clone was seen (once, few, many) or the class of an expanded clone, and some rows leave it out.

d_gene	v_gene	j_gene	abundance	CDR3nt	CDR3aa
.	TRBV7-2	TRBJ2-7	many	TGTGCCAGCAGCTTATGGGCCTCTTTAGTTGGCGAGCAGTACTTC	CASSLWASLVGEQYF
.	TRBV4-1	TRBJ2-5	few	TGCGCCAGCAGCCAAGGGGACCAAGAGACCCAGTACTTC	CASSQGDQETQYF
.	TRBV13	TRBJ2-7	.	TGTGCCAGCAGCTTTCTAGGGCCTTCCGAGCAGTACTTC	CASSFLGPSEQYF
.	TRBV27	TRBJ2-7	medium-sized	TGTGCCAGCAGATCGGACATGAAGAACGAGCAGTACTTC	CASRSDMKNEQYF
.	TRBV2	TRBJ2-3	many	TGTGCCAGAGGACAATCCGGGGATACGCAGTATTTT	CARGQSGDTQYF
.	TRBV7-2	TRBJ2-3	few	TGTGCCAGCAGCGGGGTGACTCTACCAAGCCCAGATACGCAGTATTTT	CASSGVTLPSPDTQYF
TRBD1	TRBV6-2/TRBV6-3	TRBJ2-7	medium-sized	TGTGCCAGCAGTTCGGACAGGGAGGTTGCGACCTACGAGCAGTACTTC	CASSSDREVATYEQYF
.	TRBV10-3	TRBJ1-4	.	TGTGCAATCAGTGACCACCCGCAGGACGTTACTAATGAAAAACTGTTTTTT	CAISDHPQDVTNEKLFF
.	TRBV13	TRBJ2-1	many	TGTGCCAGCTTAAACAGGGCGAACTACAATGAGCAGTTCTTC	CASLNRANYNEQFF
.	TRBV20-1	TRBJ1-5	few	TGCAGTGCTCCCGTTACGAGGGGCAATCAGCCCCAGCATTTT	CSAPVTRGNQPQHF
.	TRBV4-3	TRBJ1-6	medium-sized	TGCGCCAGCAGCAGAGGGGGTCATAATTCACCCCTCCACTTT	CASSRGGHNSPLHF
TRBD2	TRBV6-5	TRBJ2-5	.	TGTGCCAGCAGCCCCTGGCGGGGGGGCCAAGAGACCCAGTACTTC	CASSPWRGGQETQYF
.	TRBV27	TRBJ2-2	many	TGTGCCAGCAGTTTAGGGAACGCCGGGGAGCTGTTTTTT	CASSLGNAGELFF
.	TRBV30	TRBJ1-5	few	TGTGCCTGGAGTCGGGACGCAAGGCAGCCCCAGCATTTT	CAWSRDARQPQHF
.	TRBV5-5	TRBJ2-1	.	TGTGCCAGCAGCTTTCAACCGTACAATGAGCAGTTCTTC	CASSFQPYNEQFF
.	TRBV7-9	TRBJ1-5	.	TGTGCCAGCAGCTTAGGATTGGGGGACATGGACGCCACAGGCAATCAGCCCCAGCATTTT	CASSLGLGDMDATGNQPQHF
.	TRBV24-1	TRBJ2-2	few	TGTGCCACCAGTGAGATCGACGGGCCGATGGCGGGGGAGCTGTTTTTT	CATSEIDGPMAGELFF
.	TRBV20-1	TRBJ1-2	many	TGCAGTGCTAGGTGGCCCGGCAGGGAGGTTTTGCAGGGCTACACCTTC	CSARWPGREVLQGYTF
TRBD2	TRBV4-2	TRBJ2-7	many	TGTGCCAGCAGCCAAGATGGCTCGAGCGGGGGTTACTACGAGCAGTACTTC	CASSQDGSSGGYYEQYF
TRBD1	TRBV11-2	TRBJ1-2	many	TGTGCCAGCAGCTTAGGCCAGGGGGGGGACATCTCCTATGGCTACACCTTC	CASSLGQGGDISYGYTF
TRBD1	TRBV29-1	TRBJ1-3	large	TGCAGCGTTGAAGCCCCGGACAGGGTCGGAAACACCATATATTTT	CSVEAPDRVGNTIYF
.	TRBV6-5	TRBJ2-3	few	TGTGCCAGCAGTGATCCAGGGAGCACAGATACGCAGTATTTT	CASSDPGSTDTQYF
.	TRBV28	TRBJ1-4	many	TGTGCCAGCAGTTACCAAGCTAATGAAAAACTGTTTTTT	CASSYQANEKLFF
.	TRBV18	TRBJ2-3	.	TGTGCCAGCTCCACGGTCTCAGATACGCAGTATTTT	CASSTVSDTQYF
.	TRBV28	TRBJ2-3	few	TGTGCCAGCAGTTTAGTAGACTTTTGGGCGCAGTATTTT	CASSLVDFWAQYF
.	TRBV12-3/TRBV12-4	TRBJ1-5	many	TGTGCCAGCAGTTTGAGACCGAGGGGGTCGGAGCAGCCCCAGCATTTT	CASSLRPRGSEQPQHF
TRBD2	TRBV5-1	TRBJ2-5	.	TGCGCCAGCAGCTCCCCGGGACTAGCGGGGGGGATGAAAGAGACCCAGTACTTC	CASSSPGLAGGMKETQYF
.	TRBV6-6	TRBJ2-1	medium-sized	TGTGCCAGCAGCCCCAGGGGGGCCTCCTACAATGAGCAGTTCTTC	CASSPRGASYNEQFF
.	TRBV7-8	TRBJ1-2	medium-sized	TGTGCCAGCAGCTTACACGACAACTATGGCTACACCTTC	CASSLHDNYGYTF
.	TRBV7-2	TRBJ1-2	few	TGTGCCAGCAGCCTCAACAGGGCGAACTATGGCTACACCTTC	CASSLNRANYGYTF
.	TRBV7-2	TRBJ2-5	.	TGTGCCAGCACCCAGGGGCTGTCCTTAAAAGAGACCCAGTACTTC	CASTQGLSLKETQYF
.	TRBV30	TRBJ1-3	.	TGTGCCTGGAGCGCTGGAAACACCATATATTTT	CAWSAGNTIYF
.	TRBV12-3/TRBV12-4	TRBJ2-7	medium-sized	TGTGCCAGCAGTCTTTCCGGGCCGAAGCTCTACGAGCAGTACTTC	CASSLSGPKLYEQYF
.	TRBV7-9	TRBJ1-4	many	TGTGCCAGCAGCCTAGACCGGGCGCCCCAGTTGGGTGAAAAACTGTTTTTT	CASSLDRAPQLGEKLFF
.	TRBV7-2	TRBJ2-1	medium-sized	TGTGCCAGCAGCCCCGGGGTAAGCTCCTACAATGAGCAGTTCTTC	CASSPGVSSYNEQFF
.	TRBV29-1	TRBJ1-1	few	TGCAGCGTTGGGACAGTGAGGACTGAAGCTTTCTTT	CSVGTVRTEAFF
.	TRBV2	TRBJ1-1	.	TGTGAAAGAAGTGAATTTAAGGGGGATAAGGAAGATTTATTT	CERSEFKGDKEDLF
.	TRBV10-3	TRBJ2-3	few	TGTGCCATCGGGGACGTCGAGGCTAGCACAGATACGCAGTATTTT	CAIGDVEASTDTQYF
.	TRBV11-2	TRBJ2-2	few	TGTGCCAGCAGCCCTTCCCGCGTAACCGGGGAGCTGTTTTTT	CASSPSRVTGELFF
TRBD1	TRBV4-1	TRBJ1-6	large	TGCGCCAGCAGCCAAGAGGACAGGGCAAATTCACCCCTCCACTTT	CASSQEDRANSPLHF
.	TRBV7-9	TRBJ1-5	few	TGTGCCAGCAGCTTAGGCTTTACTCCCCAGCATTTT	CASSLGFTPQHF